Shown below are 17 T cell receptor beta chains from a single sample sequenced in a study of blood T cell repertoires in COVID-19. Some clones are missing from TCRdb's copy, which holds only in-frame ones; the method was immunoSEQ multiplex PCR. The table includes some 300,000 clones, 70% to 90% detected once. Sequenced sample: peripheral blood. Every receptor here comes from a woman aged 25 to 39 who had recovered from COVID-19.

The chain uses TRBV5-1 and TRBJ1-2, with TRBD1 as a possible D gene (5 bases). The ends were cut back, 1 base at V and 0 bases at J, with 13 bases in the middle. Germline CDR1 is SGHRS and CDR2 is YFSETQ. The CDR3 has 16 residues. The CDR3, as DNA: TGCGCCAGCAGCTTGATCGGGACTGCTTCTAACTATGGCTACACCTTC. Translated, it gives CASSLIGTASNYGYTF.

CDR3 DNA sequence: TGTGCCAGCAGTGAAAGAGGTGGGGAGCGACCCGGTCAGCCCCAGCATTTT. Its protein product is CASSERGGERPGQPQHF. This rearrangement joins TRBV2 to TRBJ1-5; D unresolved. The V end lost 2 bases, the J end lost 6 bases, and 20 bases lay between the germline ends. Per the germline V gene, CDR1 is SNHLY and CDR2 is FYNNEI. The CDR3 runs to 17 residues.

This clone was detected only a few times. This CDR3 is CASSRGGGPPSGYTF. The CDR3 nucleotides are TGTGCCAGCAGTCGGGGCGGGGGGCCCCCGAGTGGCTACACCTTC. The chain has TRBV7-9 and TRBJ1-2; tentative D call: TRBD1 (6 bases). Germline V CDR1 and CDR2: SEHNR, FQNEAQ (reference sequence). Trimming removed 6 bases from V and 7 bases from J, with 21 bases in between. The length of the CDR3 is 15 residues.

This clone turned up a few times. The chain is built from TRBV30 and TRBJ2-7, with no clear D. Per germline, CDR1 GTSNPN and CDR2 SVGIG (reference sequence). The V end was cut by 0 bases, the J end by 3 bases, with 3 bases between. CDR3 length: 11 residues. The CDR3 bases are TGTGCCTGGAGTGTCCACTACGAGCAGTACTTC. Translated: CAWSVHYEQYF.

The chain couples TRBV6-1 to TRBJ1-6; D remains unclear. Germline CDR1 is MNHNS and CDR2 is SASEGT. V was pared by 2 bases and J by 9 bases, with 8 bases between. This CDR3 has 13 residues. The CDR3 is CASSESDGSPLHF. The CDR3 nucleotides are TGTGCCAGCAGTGAATCAGATGGTTCACCCCTCCACTTT.

This clone was recorded once. This chain connects TRBV10-3 to TRBJ1-1, with 9 bases lining up with TRBD1. V trimming: 5 bases; J trimming: 5 bases; junction bases outside the gene matches: 9. This CDR3 comprises 15 residues. CDR1 ENHRY and CDR2 SYGVKD come from the germline V gene. As DNA, the CDR3 is TGTGCCATCAGTAACCCACAGGGGGCGGTGACTGAAGCTTTCTTT. Translation gives CAISNPQGAVTEAFF.

The V call is TRBV9, the J call TRBJ1-5; D is perhaps TRBD1 (6 bases). Between the trimmed V and J ends, which lost 0 bases and 1 base, there was a span of 8 bases. Germline V gene sequence: CDR1 SGDLS, CDR2 YYNGEE. The CDR3 contains 15 residues. DNA for the CDR3: TGTGCCAGCAGCGTAGGGACAGTGAGCAATCAGCCCCAGCATTTT. This translates into CASSVGTVSNQPQHF.

The chain employs TRBV5-4 and TRBJ2-7; possibly TRBD2 for D (6 bases). CDR1 is SGHNT, CDR2 YYREEE, per germline (reference sequence). The CDR3 has 17 residues. V dropped 3 bases and J dropped 1 base, with 20 bases sitting between them. This CDR3 reads CASSSSPGLSLSYEQYF. In DNA, the CDR3 is TGTGCCAGCAGCTCCTCCCCGGGACTCTCTCTGTCCTACGAGCAGTACTTC.

The rearrangement uses TRBV6-1 and TRBJ1-1, with 9 bases matching TRBD1. Per germline, CDR1 MNHNS and CDR2 SASEGT. The CDR3 runs 16 residues. Losses at the gene ends were 1 base for V and 1 base for J; bases not matched to a gene: 4. The CDR3 loop reads CASSEGWTGANTEAFF. In DNA, the CDR3 is TGTGCCAGCAGTGAAGGTTGGACAGGGGCGAACACTGAAGCTTTCTTT.

The CDR3 nucleotides are TGTGCCAGCTCACCGGACAGGTACAACTATGGCTACACCTTC. Translated: CASSPDRYNYGYTF. The rearrangement joins TRBV18 to TRBJ1-2; 7 bases agree with TRBD1. The germline gives CDR1 KGHSH, CDR2 LQKENI. The CDR3 extends over 14 amino acids. V was pared by 3 bases and J by 2 bases, with 3 bases of the junction left unmatched.

The J gene is TRBJ2-6, the V gene TRBV11-2, with 7 nucleotides matching TRBD1. Germline CDR1 and CDR2: SGHAT and FQNNGV. With V trimmed by 5 bases and J by 2 bases, 15 bases remained unmatched. CDR3 size: 19 residues. CDR3 bases: TGTGCCAGCAGCCCCCGCCCCGGGACAGTTTTGCCTGGGGCCAACGTCCTGACTTTC. This translates into CASSPRPGTVLPGANVLTF.

The chain links TRBV5-6 to TRBJ2-7; a possible D gene is TRBD2 (6 bases). The CDR3 spans 14 residues. CDR1 is SGHDT and CDR2 is YYEEEE in the germline V gene. V was shortened by 4 bases and J by 2 bases, with 13 bases between the two germline ends. This CDR3 reads CASSPLRLAYEQYF. CDR3 DNA sequence: TGTGCCAGCAGCCCCCTAAGACTAGCCTACGAGCAGTACTTC.

As concerns this clone: Other DNA sequences from this sample encode an identical CDR3 as well. V is TRBV5-1 and J is TRBJ1-1; D may be TRBD1 (6 bases). Germline V gene data show CDR1 as SGHRS and CDR2 as YFSETQ. Deletions cut 2 bases from V and 0 bases from J, with 11 bases between. The CDR3 totals 15 residues. Here the CDR3 DNA reads TGCGCCAGCAGCTTCCCAGGGGTCATGAACACTGAAGCTTTCTTT. Translated, it gives CASSFPGVMNTEAFF.

The V and J genes are TRBV7-9 and TRBJ1-4, with D unclear. The V and J ends lost 4 bases and 8 bases respectively, with 14 bases between them. The CDR3 spans 14 residues. Germline V gives CDR1 SEHNR, CDR2 FQNEAQ (reference sequence). The CDR3 protein is CASSSQDYQEKLFF. In DNA, the CDR3 is TGTGCCAGCAGCTCTCAGGATTATCAAGAAAAACTGTTTTTT.

This chain links TRBV11-3 with TRBJ2-2; 7 nucleotides align to TRBD1. The CDR3 extends over 17 amino acids. V was clipped by 0 bases and J by 4 bases; unmatched bases: 8. Germline V CDR1 and CDR2: SGHNT, YENEEA. CDR3 residues: CASSLDSQGVFTGELFF. In nucleotides, the CDR3 is TGTGCCAGCAGCTTAGATTCTCAGGGGGTATTCACCGGGGAGCTGTTTTTT.

This rearrangement joins TRBV7-8 to TRBJ1-5; 8 nucleotides line up with TRBD1. V dropped 0 bases and J dropped 6; count of bases not matched to a gene: 1. Germline lookup yields CDR1 SGHVS and CDR2 FQNEAQ. There are 14 residues in the CDR3. As DNA, the CDR3 is TGTGCCAGCAGCTTAGCGACAGGGGCTCAGCCCCAGCATTTT. This sequence encodes CASSLATGAQPQHF.

The CDR3 sequence is CASSFTSGGRGELFF. The CDR3 nucleotides are TGTGCCAGCAGCTTTACTAGCGGGGGTAGGGGGGAGCTGTTTTTT. The chain couples TRBV11-2 to TRBJ2-2; 11 positions agree with TRBD2. Unmatched junction bases numbered 5, after V lost 3 bases and J lost 8 bases. CDR1 and CDR2 from the germline V gene are SGHAT and FQNNGV. This CDR3 region has 15 residues.